The next 20 T cell receptor beta chains were all read from a single sample in a study of blood T cell repertoires in COVID-19. The table came from immunoSEQ multiplex PCR; TCRdb's copy has only in-frame clones and leaves some out. The sample comprises 60,000 to 75,000 clones, approximately 85% of which are singletons, and approximately 35% rests with the top ten. The sequenced sample consisted of peripheral blood. These receptors came from a woman of 80 years or more with active or convalescent COVID-19.

This clone occurred a few times. The chain combines TRBV5-1 with TRBJ1-1, with TRBD1 matching over 7 bases. The CDR3 totals 12 residues. The germline CDR1 and CDR2 sequences are SGHRS and YFSETQ. With V trimmed by 5 bases and J by 13 bases, 11 bases remained unmatched. The CDR3 nucleotides read TGCGCCAGCAGGTGGGCAGGGGACAGTCTTTTCTTT. Protein product: CASRWAGDSLFF.

The gene calls are TRBV25-1 and TRBJ2-2, with 8 nucleotides matching TRBD1. This CDR3 is built from 15 residues. The V gene end was trimmed by 2 bases and the J gene end by 7 bases; junction bases not matched to a gene: 6. Germline CDR1 reads MGHDK; CDR2 reads SYGVNS. Here the CDR3 reads CASSEGQGLGGELFF. The CDR3 DNA follows: TGTGCCAGCAGTGAAGGACAGGGCCTGGGCGGGGAGCTGTTTTTT.

Only a few counts were recorded for this clone. The genes are TRBV30 and TRBJ2-7; 8 bases agree with TRBD1. CDR1 is GTSNPN and CDR2 is SVGIG in the germline V gene (reference sequence). The CDR3 contains 14 residues. The J segment lost 3 bases and the V segment lost 1 base, leaving 5 bases of the junction unmatched. The CDR3 sequence is CAWSAWTGNYEQYF. CDR3 bases: TGTGCCTGGAGTGCCTGGACAGGGAACTACGAGCAGTACTTC.

This sequence joins TRBV18 and TRBJ1-2; TRBD1 might be the D (5 bases). Trimming stripped 4 bases from V and 4 bases from J, with 13 bases between. The CDR3 has 14 residues. CDR1 and CDR2 from the germline V gene are KGHSH and LQKENI. As DNA, the CDR3 is TGTGCCAGCTCACAAAACGACAGATTCTATGGCTACACCTTC. Its protein product is CASSQNDRFYGYTF.

The chain couples TRBV7-2 to TRBJ2-5; 10 bases are shared with TRBD1. Trimming removed 6 bases from V and 5 bases from J; junction bases left unmatched: 6. The CDR3 length is 14 residues. From germline, CDR1 is SGHTA and CDR2 FQGNSA. The CDR3 reads CASRLGQGIETQYF. DNA of the CDR3: TGTGCCAGCAGGTTGGGACAGGGGATTGAGACCCAGTACTTC.

The rearrangement links TRBV7-8 to TRBJ1-5; weak D call: TRBD1 (5 bases). CDR1 and CDR2 (germline): SGHVS, FQNEAQ. The CDR3 runs to 15 residues. V was trimmed by 9 bases and J by 2 bases, leaving 17 bases between them. The CDR3 bases are TGTGCCAGTGCTATGGGGCGGGAACGCAATCAGCCCCAGCATTTT. Translation gives CASAMGRERNQPQHF.

This chain joins TRBV5-1 and TRBJ2-3, with D tentatively TRBD2 (6 bases). The CDR3 consists of 16 residues. Per germline, CDR1 SGHRS and CDR2 YFSETQ. V shed 4 bases and J shed 4 bases, with 19 bases lying between them. The CDR3 protein is CASSHTSPGRADTQYF. The CDR3 DNA sequence: TGCGCCAGCAGCCACACTAGCCCCGGTCGTGCAGATACGCAGTATTTT.

This sequence joins TRBV3-1 (or the pseudogene TRBV3-2) and TRBJ2-2; a weak D match, TRBD1 (6 bases). This CDR3 has 15 amino acids. In germline, CDR1 is LGHDT, CDR2 YNNKEL (reference sequence). The V gene lost 4 bases and the J gene lost 8 bases, with 17 bases spanning the gap. CDR3 sequence reads: CASSRARGILGELFF. Here the CDR3 DNA reads TGTGCCAGCAGCCGGGCCAGGGGAATTTTAGGGGAGCTGTTTTTT.

The chain employs TRBV10-3 and TRBJ1-1; 9 nucleotides match TRBD1. This CDR3 region has 12 residues. V trimming: 2 bases; J trimming: 8 bases; junction bases outside the gene matches: 0. CDR1 is ENHRY, CDR2 SYGVKD, per germline. CDR3 nucleotide sequence: TGTGCCATCAGTGAGGGGACAGGGGAAGCTTTCTTT. Residues: CAISEGTGEAFF.

This clone is a singleton in its sample. V is TRBV4-3 and J is TRBJ1-2, with unresolved D. The CDR3 consists of 14 residues. V lost 4 bases and J lost 4, with 13 bases in between. Germline CDR1 LGHNA, CDR2 YSLEER. The CDR3 nucleotides read TGCGCCAGCAGCCTCGGAGCACGAGGCTATGGCTACACCTTC. Its translation is CASSLGARGYGYTF.

V gene TRBV2 combines with J gene TRBJ2-5, with TRBD1 as a possible D gene (6 bases). The CDR3 totals 15 residues. CDR1 and CDR2 from the germline V gene are SNHLY and FYNNEI. Trimming left V 4 bases short and J 4 bases short, with 16 bases between. CDR3 loop: CASSGQGQTIETQYF. The CDR3 region has the DNA TGTGCCAGCAGTGGCCAGGGGCAGACTATAGAGACCCAGTACTTC.

This clone was recorded a few times. This chain uses TRBV6-4 with TRBJ2-5; TRBD2 aligns across 14 bases. V dropped 5 bases and J dropped 5; count of bases not matched to a gene: 4. The CDR3 runs 15 residues. The germline gives CDR1 MRHNA, CDR2 SNTAGT. CDR3 DNA: TGTGCCAGCAGTTCGACTAGCGGGGGGGGTGAGACCCAGTACTTC. This encodes CASSSTSGGGETQYF.

The chain couples TRBV28 to TRBJ2-3; TRBD2 agrees at 7 bases. The V gene's germline CDR1 is MDHEN and CDR2 SYDVKM. This CDR3 region has 15 residues. After removal of 5 bases from V and 5 bases from J, the junction contained 10 bases not matched to a gene. The CDR3 DNA is TGTGCCAGCAGTGTGGGGGGGACTCAGGGAGATACGCAGTATTTT. This gives the protein CASSVGGTQGDTQYF.

The gene calls are TRBV9 and TRBJ2-3; 10 nucleotides match TRBD1. Trimming cost V 2 bases and J 7 bases; bases outside gene matches: 16. CDR3 length: 18 residues. Looked up from germline, CDR1 is SGDLS and CDR2 is YYNGEE. The CDR3 is CASSVGGSSGQGINTQYF. CDR3 coding DNA: TGTGCCAGCAGCGTTGGGGGATCCTCGGGACAGGGGATCAATACGCAGTATTTT.

The CDR3 spells CASSLGIAGSQETQYF. The CDR3 nucleotides are TGTGCCAGCAGCTTGGGGATAGCGGGGAGTCAAGAGACCCAGTACTTC. This sequence joins TRBV5-4 and TRBJ2-5; 8 bases fit TRBD2. Germline loops: CDR1 SGHNT, CDR2 YYREEE (reference sequence). With V trimmed by 0 bases and J by 2 bases, 6 bases remained unmatched. This CDR3 comprises 16 residues.

The chain couples TRBV21-1 to TRBJ2-7; TRBD1 was called by the table and not checked on the DNA. TRBV21-1 is a pseudogene. The CDR3 has 13 residues. CDR3 DNA: TGTGCCAGCGGGGGGGACAGGGGTGACGAGCAGTACTTC. Its protein product is CASGGDRGDEQYF.

CDR3 nucleotide sequence: TGTGCCACCAGGGGGGGGCGAAGGACTAATGAAAAACTGTTTTTT. It translates to CATRGGRRTNEKLFF. This chain connects TRBV15 to TRBJ1-4; tentative D call: TRBD1 (6 bases). Trimming left V 6 bases short and J 2 bases short, with 13 bases between. The length of the CDR3 is 15 residues. The germline V gene encodes CDR1 LNHNV and CDR2 YYDKDF (reference sequence).

The chain has TRBV10-2 and TRBJ1-2; D might be TRBD1 (6 bases). V was trimmed by 10 bases and J by 3 bases, leaving 21 bases between them. The CDR3 length is 15 residues. Germline V gene data show CDR1 as WSHSY and CDR2 as SAAADI. As DNA, the CDR3 is TGCGCCACTTCCGAGGGGGGGACGGGAGACTATGGCTACACCTTC. Protein product: CATSEGGTGDYGYTF.

The sample holds one count of this clone. This chain uses TRBV5-4 with TRBJ1-4; D is perhaps TRBD1 (5 bases). The CDR3 runs 13 residues. Germline lookup yields CDR1 SGHNT and CDR2 YYREEE (reference sequence). Trimming removed 10 bases from V and 8 bases from J, with 18 bases in between. The CDR3 nucleotides read TGTGCCGCAAGTACAGGTGCCGAGGAAAAACTGTTTTTT. Protein product: CAASTGAEEKLFF.

The V and J genes are TRBV15 and TRBJ1-1; D not resolved. Germline CDR1 is LNHNV and CDR2 is YYDKDF (reference sequence). The V end was cut by 0 bases, the J end by 2 bases, with 10 bases between. The CDR3 is 15 residues long. The CDR3 is CATSRERSLNTEAFF. The CDR3 nucleotides read TGTGCCACCAGCAGAGAGCGGTCATTAAACACTGAAGCTTTCTTT.